Listed below are T cell receptor beta chains from one sample, sequenced in a study of spatial heterogeneity in lung cancer. TCRdb independently ran MiXCR on the 5' RACE reads; one entry per CDR3 protein. The sample lists about 3,300 distinct CDR3 sequences, 15% to 20% occurring once. The material sequenced was lung tumor tissue, taken at surgery. The receptors stem from a male donor with early-stage non-small cell lung cancer. Both conserved end residues are part of each CDR3. D genes are given only for firm matches. Some rows have no size entry. The others give once, few or many, or a class for an expanded clone.

size: medium-sized; D: TRBD1; V: TRBV28; J: TRBJ1-2; CDR3: CASSPRTGWARGYTF; DNA: TGTGCCAGCAGCCCAAGGACAGGGTGGGCTCGAGGCTACACCTTC
size: few; D: TRBD2; V: TRBV5-1; J: TRBJ2-2; CDR3: CASSLAGLAAGELFF; DNA: TGCGCCAGCAGCTTGGCGGGACTAGCGGCCGGGGAGCTGTTTTTT
size: few; D: TRBD2; V: TRBV20-1; J: TRBJ2-7; CDR3: CSGGTSGPISYEQYF; DNA: TGCAGTGGAGGGACTAGCGGGCCGATCTCCTACGAGCAGTACTTC
size: once; D: TRBD2; V: TRBV5-1; J: TRBJ2-3; CDR3: CASSEGLAGVLDTQYF; DNA: TGCGCCAGCAGCGAGGGACTAGCGGGAGTGTTGGATACGCAGTATTTT
size: few; D: TRBD1; V: TRBV6-1; J: TRBJ1-4; CDR3: CASNRGTNEKLFF; DNA: TGTGCCAGCAACAGGGGTACTAATGAAAAACTGTTTTTT
size: NA; D: NA; V: TRBV4-3; J: TRBJ2-1; CDR3: CASSQDPRTLPYNEQFF; DNA: TGCGCCAGCAGCCAAGACCCAAGGACACTGCCTTACAATGAGCAGTTCTTC
size: NA; D: NA; V: TRBV11-2; J: TRBJ2-5; CDR3: CASRGAGARAETQYF; DNA: TGTGCCAGCAGGGGGGCTGGGGCCAGAGCAGAGACCCAGTACTTC
size: NA; D: NA; V: TRBV3-1; J: TRBJ2-1; CDR3: CASSQALIGASYNEQFF; DNA: TGTGCCAGCAGCCAAGCCCTGATAGGGGCATCCTACAATGAGCAGTTCTTC
size: medium-sized; D: NA; V: TRBV9; J: TRBJ1-2; CDR3: CASSVGGIGDYGYTF; DNA: TGTGCCAGCAGCGTAGGTGGGATCGGGGACTATGGCTACACCTTC
size: NA; D: NA; V: TRBV3-1; J: TRBJ2-5; CDR3: CASSHRRRTGMYQETQYF; DNA: TGTGCCAGCAGCCACAGGAGGCGAACGGGGATGTACCAAGAGACCCAGTACTTC
size: medium-sized; D: NA; V: TRBV19; J: TRBJ2-1; CDR3: CASTTRYNEQFF; DNA: TGTGCCAGTACTACCAGATACAATGAGCAGTTCTTC
size: few; D: TRBD1; V: TRBV6-1; J: TRBJ2-7; CDR3: CASSPRPRDRYNEQYF; DNA: TGTGCCAGCAGTCCCCGCCCCCGGGACAGATATAACGAGCAGTACTTC
size: medium-sized; D: NA; V: TRBV20-1; J: TRBJ2-5; CDR3: CSATKGTGDQETQYF; DNA: TGCAGTGCGACCAAAGGGACGGGTGACCAAGAGACCCAGTACTTC
size: NA; D: TRBD2; V: TRBV11-2; J: TRBJ2-1; CDR3: CASSLNSGRIGNEQFF; DNA: TGTGCCAGCAGCCTAAATAGCGGGAGAATTGGAAATGAGCAGTTCTTC
size: medium-sized; D: TRBD1; V: TRBV12-3/TRBV12-4; J: TRBJ2-3; CDR3: CASSSAGTGASNTQYF; DNA: TGTGCCAGCAGTTCCGCCGGGACAGGGGCCAGTAATACGCAGTATTTT
size: NA; D: TRBD2; V: TRBV3-1; J: TRBJ2-1; CDR3: CASSQESGGWNEQFF; DNA: TGTGCCAGCAGCCAAGAATCCGGGGGGTGGAATGAGCAGTTCTTC
size: medium-sized; D: TRBD1; V: TRBV19; J: TRBJ2-3; CDR3: CASTETGTDPDTQYF; DNA: TGTGCCAGTACGGAAACCGGGACAGACCCAGATACGCAGTATTTT
size: medium-sized; D: NA; V: TRBV28; J: TRBJ2-1; CDR3: CASSWAVEQFF; DNA: TGTGCCAGCAGTTGGGCTGTAGAGCAGTTCTTC
size: medium-sized; D: NA; V: TRBV6-5; J: TRBJ2-2; CDR3: CASRLAGELFF; DNA: TGTGCCAGCCGGTTGGCCGGGGAGCTGTTTTTT
size: NA; D: NA; V: TRBV29-1; J: TRBJ1-5; CDR3: CSVGYGEGQPQHF; DNA: TGCAGCGTTGGATATGGGGAGGGTCAGCCCCAGCATTTT
size: NA; D: TRBD1; V: TRBV5-8; J: TRBJ2-7; CDR3: CASSKGQGSYEQYF; DNA: TGTGCCAGCAGCAAGGGACAGGGATCCTACGAGCAGTACTTC
size: NA; D: NA; V: TRBV2; J: TRBJ2-3; CDR3: CASGRQGLSTDTQYF; DNA: TGTGCCAGCGGAAGACAGGGACTTTCCACAGATACGCAGTATTTT
size: NA; D: NA; V: TRBV5-1; J: TRBJ2-3; CDR3: CASSTSTDTQYF; DNA: TGCGCCAGCAGCACTAGCACAGATACGCAGTATTTT
size: few; D: TRBD1; V: TRBV20-1; J: TRBJ2-7; CDR3: CSARDAQGVKYEQYF; DNA: TGCAGTGCTAGAGATGCTCAGGGGGTGAAATACGAGCAGTACTTC
size: NA; D: NA; V: TRBV10-3; J: TRBJ2-7; CDR3: CATTGRDLREQYF; DNA: TGTGCCACTACGGGACGGGATTTACGAGAGCAGTACTTC
size: few; D: NA; V: TRBV7-9; J: TRBJ2-7; CDR3: CASSLAQGEQYF; DNA: TGTGCCAGCAGCTTAGCGCAGGGTGAGCAGTACTTC
size: NA; D: NA; V: TRBV29-1; J: TRBJ1-1; CDR3: CSVTRDNTEAFF; DNA: TGCAGCGTTACCAGAGACAACACTGAAGCTTTCTTT